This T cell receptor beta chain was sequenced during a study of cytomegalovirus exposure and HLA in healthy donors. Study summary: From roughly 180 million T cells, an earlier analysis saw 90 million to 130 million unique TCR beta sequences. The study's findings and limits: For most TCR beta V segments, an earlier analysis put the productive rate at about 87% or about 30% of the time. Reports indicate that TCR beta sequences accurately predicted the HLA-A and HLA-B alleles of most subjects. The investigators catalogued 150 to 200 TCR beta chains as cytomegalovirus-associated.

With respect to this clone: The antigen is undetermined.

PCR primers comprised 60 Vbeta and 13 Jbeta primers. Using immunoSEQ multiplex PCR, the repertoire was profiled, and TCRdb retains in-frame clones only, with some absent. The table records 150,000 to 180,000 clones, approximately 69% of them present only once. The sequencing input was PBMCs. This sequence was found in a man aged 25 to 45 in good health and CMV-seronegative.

The CDR3 reads CASEIGVATNEKLFF. CDR3 coding DNA: TGTGCCAGTGAGATAGGGGTTGCAACTAATGAAAAACTGTTTTTT. This sequence joins TRBV6-1 and TRBJ1-4; D might be TRBD1 (5 bases). The CDR3 contains 15 residues. V lost 9 bases to trimming and J lost 0 bases, with 14 bases between them. Germline V lookup: CDR1 MNHNS, CDR2 SASEGT.